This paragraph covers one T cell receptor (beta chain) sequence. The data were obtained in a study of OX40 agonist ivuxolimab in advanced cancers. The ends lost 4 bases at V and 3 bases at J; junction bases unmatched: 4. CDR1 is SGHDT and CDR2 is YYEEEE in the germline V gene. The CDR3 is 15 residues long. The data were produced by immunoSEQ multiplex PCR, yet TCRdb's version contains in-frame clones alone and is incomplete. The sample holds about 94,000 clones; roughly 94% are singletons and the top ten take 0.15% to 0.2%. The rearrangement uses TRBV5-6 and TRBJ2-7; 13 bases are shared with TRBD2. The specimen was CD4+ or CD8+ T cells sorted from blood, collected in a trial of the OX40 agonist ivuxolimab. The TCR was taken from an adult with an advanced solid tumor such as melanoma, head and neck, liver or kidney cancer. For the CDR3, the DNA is TGTGCCAGCAGCATAGGGACTAGCGGGATCTACGAGCAGTACTTC. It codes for CASSIGTSGIYEQYF.